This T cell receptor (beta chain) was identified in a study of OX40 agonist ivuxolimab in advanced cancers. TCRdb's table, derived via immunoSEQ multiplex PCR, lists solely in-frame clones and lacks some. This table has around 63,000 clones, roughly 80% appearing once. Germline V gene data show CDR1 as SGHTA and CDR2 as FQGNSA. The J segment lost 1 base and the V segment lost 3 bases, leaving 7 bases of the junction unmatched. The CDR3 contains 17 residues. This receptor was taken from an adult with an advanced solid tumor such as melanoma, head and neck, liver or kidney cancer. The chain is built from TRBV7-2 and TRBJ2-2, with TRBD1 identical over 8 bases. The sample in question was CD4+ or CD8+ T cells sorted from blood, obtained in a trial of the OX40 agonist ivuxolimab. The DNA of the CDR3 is TGTGCCAGCAGCTTGCGGATGGGGACAGGGAACACCGGGGAGCTGTTTTTT. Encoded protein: CASSLRMGTGNTGELFF. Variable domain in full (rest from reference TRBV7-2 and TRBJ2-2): GAGVSQSPSNKVTEKGKDVELRCDPISGHTALYWYRQSLGQGLEFLIYFQGNSAPDKSGLPSDRFSAERTGGSVSTLTIQRTQQEDSAVYLCASSLRMGTGNTGELFFGEGSRLTVL.